The 9 T cell receptor beta chains below come from one sample, sequenced in a study of T-cell reconstitution after alpha-beta-depleted transplantation in children. A library of TCRbeta sequences, prepared with unique molecular identifiers, was generated. TCRdb processed the PCR reads anew with MiXCR; each CDR3 protein has one entry. This table holds some 500,000 distinct CDR3 sequences, over 25% found once. The material sequenced was PBMCs from the stem cell graft donor, taken from the stem cell graft. Every receptor here comes from a human donor who donated a stem cell graft to a child with aplastic anemia.

This clonotype appeared a few times. This chain joins TRBV9 and TRBJ2-1; tentative D call: TRBD2 (5 bases). V gave up 2 bases and J gave up 0 bases, with 12 bases separating them. Germline lookup yields CDR1 SGDLS and CDR2 YYNGEE. This CDR3 spans 16 amino acids. The CDR3 DNA sequence: TGTGCCAGCAGCGTTGGGGAGCGCCCCTCCTACAATGAGCAGTTCTTC. Its translation: CASSVGERPSYNEQFF. Full variable domain (outside the CDR3, taken from reference TRBV9 and TRBJ2-1): DSGVTQTPKHLITATGQRVTLRCSPRSGDLSVYWYQQSLDQGLQFLIQYYNGEERAKGNILERFSAQQFPDLHSELNLSSLELGDSALYFCASSVGERPSYNEQFFGPGTRLTVL.

The chain recombines TRBV7-9 with TRBJ2-1; D possibly matches TRBD1 or TRBD2 (6 bases each). V lost 2 bases and J 7 bases, leaving 12 bases between the germline ends. The V gene's germline CDR1 is SEHNR and CDR2 FQNEAQ (reference sequence). This CDR3 has 14 residues. This chain's CDR3 is CASSLYREVNEQFF. The CDR3 DNA reads as TGTGCCAGCAGCTTATACAGGGAGGTGAATGAGCAGTTCTTC.

The chain recombines TRBV30 with TRBJ1-1; D is unclear. Germline loops: CDR1 GTSNPN, CDR2 SVGIG (reference sequence). The CDR3 length is 12 residues. Trimming removed 5 bases at V and 1 base at J, with 8 bases between. The CDR3 spells CAWGRGNTEAFF. The CDR3 DNA reads TGTGCCTGGGGGCGGGGGAACACTGAAGCTTTCTTT.

The CDR3 is CSARAPGQGVEFQPQHF. The CDR3 DNA reads TGCAGTGCTCGAGCTCCGGGACAGGGGGTAGAGTTTCAGCCCCAGCATTTT. The chain combines TRBV20-1 with TRBJ1-5; 11 bases map to TRBD1. Unmatched junction bases numbered 15, after V lost 5 bases and J lost 6 bases. The CDR3 sequence is 17 residues long. Germline CDR1 DFQATT, CDR2 SNEGSKA (reference sequence).

The CDR3 here is CASSQESGGRNSPLHF. The CDR3 nucleotides read TGCGCCAGCAGCCAAGAATCAGGGGGCCGTAATTCACCCCTCCACTTT. The chain joins TRBV4-3 to TRBJ1-6; TRBD1 matches at 8 bases. Unmatched junction bases numbered 4, after V lost 0 bases and J lost 6 bases. The CDR3 extends over 16 amino acids. Germline lookup yields CDR1 LGHNA and CDR2 YSLEER.

This clonotype has more than one count but fewer than ten. This chain connects TRBV12-3 or TRBV12-4 to TRBJ2-7; TRBD2 matches 11 bases. With V trimmed by 3 bases and J by 6 bases, 4 bases remained unmatched. The CDR3 has 14 residues. The CDR3 here is CASSLGLAGGEQYV. The CDR3 bases are TGTGCCAGCAGTTTGGGGCTAGCGGGAGGCGAGCAGTACGTC.

This clonotype has more than one count but fewer than ten. The chain carries TRBV15 and TRBJ1-1; D call uncertain. V lost 0 bases, J lost 8 bases, and 10 bases lay in between. The CDR3 has 13 amino acids. The germline V gene encodes CDR1 LNHNV and CDR2 YYDKDF (reference sequence). This CDR3 reads CATSRDLKREAFF. The CDR3 coding sequence is TGTGCCACCAGCAGAGATCTGAAACGGGAAGCTTTCTTT.

The V call is TRBV29-1, the J call TRBJ2-7; weak D call: TRBD2 (5 bases). The length of the CDR3 is 11 residues. From germline, CDR1 is SQVTM and CDR2 ANQGSEA. The germline V and J ends were trimmed by 4 bases and 4 bases, with 8 bases remaining between them. The DNA of the CDR3 is TGCAGCGTTGTAGAGGGTTACGAGCAGTACTTC. Protein sequence: CSVVEGYEQYF.

This clonotype was recorded a few times. V and J are TRBV25-1 and TRBJ2-1, with D possibly TRBD2 on 6 matching bases. V shed 3 bases and J shed 9 bases, with 21 bases lying between them. The germline V gene has CDR1 MGHDK and CDR2 SYGVNS. The CDR3 has 16 residues. The CDR3 DNA follows: TGTGCCAGCAGTGATCGAGGACACAACCCCGGGGGTGAGCAGTTCTTC. It translates to CASSDRGHNPGGEQFF.